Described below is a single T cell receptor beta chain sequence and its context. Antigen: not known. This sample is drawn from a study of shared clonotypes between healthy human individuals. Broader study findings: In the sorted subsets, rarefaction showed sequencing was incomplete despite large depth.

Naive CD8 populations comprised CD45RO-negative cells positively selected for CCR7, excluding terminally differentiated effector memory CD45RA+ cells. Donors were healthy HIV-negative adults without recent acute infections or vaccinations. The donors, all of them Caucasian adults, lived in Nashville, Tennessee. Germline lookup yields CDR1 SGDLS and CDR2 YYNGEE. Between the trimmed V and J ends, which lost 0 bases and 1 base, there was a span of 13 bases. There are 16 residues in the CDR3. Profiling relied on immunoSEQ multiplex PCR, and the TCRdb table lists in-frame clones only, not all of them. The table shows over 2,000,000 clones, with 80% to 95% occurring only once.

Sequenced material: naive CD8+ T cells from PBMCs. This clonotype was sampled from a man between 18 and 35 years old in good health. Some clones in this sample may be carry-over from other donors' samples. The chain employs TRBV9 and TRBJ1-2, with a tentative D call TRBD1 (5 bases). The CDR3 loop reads CASSVGQKPLNYGYTF. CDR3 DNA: TGTGCCAGCAGCGTAGGACAGAAACCTCTTAACTATGGCTACACCTTC.